The 11 T cell receptor beta chains listed next were all sequenced from one sample in a study of CD8+ T cells in alopecia areata. Treatment defined: oral pan-JAK inhibitor, 5-10 mg twice daily. It was cDNA, reverse transcribed from extracted RNA, that served as the sequencing template. TCRdb's copy holds only in-frame clones and misses some; the assay was immunoSEQ multiplex PCR. The sample comprises about 190,000 clones, roughly three fifths of which are singletons, and about 0.69% rests with the top ten. The input for sequencing was CD4+ T cells sorted from blood, taken at week 4, from a patient treated with tofacitinib. These receptors were collected from a human donor with alopecia areata.

This clone turned up a few times. V gene TRBV7-2 combines with J gene TRBJ2-4; 7 bases line up with TRBD2. The germline V gene has CDR1 SGHTA and CDR2 FQGNSA. The CDR3 runs 14 residues. V lost 6 bases and J lost 6; bases outside the gene matches: 8. This CDR3 is CASSETSATNIQYF. Written as DNA, the CDR3 is TGTGCCAGCAGTGAAACTAGCGCGACAAACATTCAGTACTTC.

CDR3 sequence: CAISASSGRLLYF. The CDR3 DNA reads as TGTGCCATCAGTGCGTCTAGCGGGAGGCTGTTGTACTTC. The rearrangement joins TRBV10-3 to TRBJ2-5, with 11 nucleotides matching TRBD2. The germline V gene encodes CDR1 ENHRY and CDR2 SYGVKD. This CDR3 is 13 amino acids long. V was pared by 4 bases and J by 13 bases, with 8 bases of the junction left unmatched.

The rearrangement links TRBV28 to TRBJ2-7; the match to TRBD1 covers 8 bases. In germline, CDR1 is MDHEN, CDR2 SYDVKM. J was trimmed by 2 bases and V by 6 bases; bases with no gene match: 12. The CDR3 length is 16 residues. For the CDR3, the DNA is TGTGCCAGCAGCCTAGCTGGGGCAGGGGGCCCCTACGAGCAGTACTTC. It translates to CASSLAGAGGPYEQYF.

This chain connects TRBV7-3 to TRBJ2-2; D is tentatively TRBD1 or TRBD2 (7 bases each). CDR1 SGHTA and CDR2 FQGTGA come from the germline V gene. This CDR3 spans 15 amino acids. The germline V and J ends were trimmed by 5 bases and 3 bases, with 13 bases remaining between them. The CDR3 reads CASSPSGTDTGELFF. CDR3 nucleotides: TGTGCCAGCAGCCCGAGCGGGACAGACACCGGGGAGCTGTTTTTT.

The chain has TRBV18 and TRBJ1-2; weak D call: TRBD1 (6 bases). The V gene lost 1 base and the J gene lost 6 bases, with 18 bases spanning the gap. This CDR3 contains 16 residues. Germline V gene lookup returns CDR1 KGHSH and CDR2 LQKENI. The CDR3 DNA reads TGTGCCAGCTCACCACTCCAGGGGTCAGGGGTTCATGGCTACACCTTC. Translation gives CASSPLQGSGVHGYTF.

This chain uses TRBV30 with TRBJ2-2; tentatively, D is TRBD1 or TRBD2 (5 bases each). The CDR3 loop spans 16 amino acids. V was shortened by 4 bases and J by 6 bases, with 21 bases between the two germline ends. Per the germline V gene, CDR1 is GTSNPN and CDR2 is SVGIG (reference sequence). The CDR3 loop is CAWTRRGSTRPGELFF. CDR3 DNA: TGTGCCTGGACCAGACGGGGCTCCACCAGGCCCGGGGAGCTGTTTTTT.

This clone occurred a few times. The chain employs TRBV4-1 and TRBJ1-5, with 8 bases matching TRBD1. Unmatched junction bases numbered 2, after V lost 4 bases and J lost 0 bases. Germline V lookup: CDR1 MGHRA, CDR2 YSYEKL. The CDR3 loop spans 15 amino acids. CDR3 bases: TGCGCCAGCAGCCTGGGACAGGTTAGCAATCAGCCCCAGCATTTT. Its translation: CASSLGQVSNQPQHF.

The rearrangement joins TRBV30 to TRBJ2-7; maybe TRBD2 (6 bases). Between the trimmed V and J ends, which lost 2 bases and 5 bases, there was a span of 10 bases. The CDR3 totals 12 residues. Looked up from germline, CDR1 is GTSNPN and CDR2 is SVGIG (reference sequence). The CDR3 reads CAWSPTSNEQYF. The CDR3 coding sequence is TGTGCCTGGAGTCCCACTAGCAACGAGCAGTACTTC.

The V and J genes are TRBV14 and TRBJ2-1; no firm D call. The CDR3 contains 12 residues. The germline gives CDR1 SGHDN, CDR2 FVKESK. V lost 8 bases and J lost 5, with 10 bases in between. CDR3 in DNA: TGTGCCAGCTCCCCACATCACAATGAGCAGTTCTTC. Translated, it gives CASSPHHNEQFF.

The V call is TRBV11-2, the J call TRBJ2-1; TRBD2 matches 9 bases. This CDR3 spans 17 amino acids. Trimming took 3 bases from V and 8 from J; bases not matched to a gene: 14. Germline-derived CDR1 and CDR2 are SGHAT and FQNNGV. This chain's CDR3 is CASSFALLREGHDEQFF. The CDR3 DNA reads as TGTGCCAGCAGCTTCGCCCTTTTGCGGGAGGGCCACGATGAGCAGTTCTTC.

This clone was detected only a few times. This chain joins TRBV4-2 and TRBJ2-7; D gene uncertain. Trimming cost V 0 bases and J 4 bases, with 10 bases left between them. This CDR3 has 14 amino acids. Germline V gene lookup returns CDR1 LGHNA and CDR2 YNFKEQ. CDR3 nucleotide sequence: TGTGCCAGCAGCCAAGATGCCGTTCGATACGAGCAGTACTTC. As protein: CASSQDAVRYEQYF.